One and the same sample provided the 3 T cell receptor beta chains below, sequenced in a study of early T cells in non-severe SARS-CoV-2 infection. TCRdb recomputed calls from the 5' RACE reads with MiXCR, one row per CDR3 protein. The sample records more than 75,000 distinct CDR3 sequences, 14% being singletons. The sequenced sample consisted of whole blood. The receptors originated from an adult who was a healthcare worker with PCR-confirmed SARS-CoV-2 infection or an uninfected control (not recorded which).

This clonotype was recorded a few times. The genes are TRBV29-1 and TRBJ1-1; unclear D gene. CDR3 length: 11 amino acids. CDR1 is SQVTM and CDR2 is ANQGSEA in the germline V gene. The CDR3 DNA reads TGCACTCCCCTAAGGTTGGCTGAAGCTTTCTTT. Translating gives CTPLRLAEAFF.

In its sample, this clonotype was seen a few times. The chain couples TRBV28 to TRBJ1-5; D ambiguous. This CDR3 contains 16 residues. Germline V lookup: CDR1 MDHEN, CDR2 SYDVKM. V was pared by 7 bases and J by 10 bases, with 26 bases between. CDR3 bases: TGTGCCAGCACCTACCAGCGGGCAGACCTATTAAACCCCCAGCATTTT. Translation: CASTYQRADLLNPQHF.

The sample holds many counts of this clonotype. The CDR3 DNA sequence: TGTGCCAGCAGGGGGACTAGCGATAGTACCCAGTACTTC. Its translation: CASRGTSDSTQYF. The V gene is TRBV2, the J gene TRBJ2-5; 10 nucleotides line up with TRBD2. The CDR3 length is 13 residues. The germline gives CDR1 SNHLY, CDR2 FYNNEI. V shed 6 bases, J shed 8 bases, and the junction held 6 bases outside the gene matches.